This T cell receptor beta chain was sequenced in a study of blood T cell repertoires in COVID-19. Profiling relied on immunoSEQ multiplex PCR, and the TCRdb table lists in-frame clones only, not all of them. The top ten clones hold roughly 0.94% of a sample with roughly 250,000 clones, around 85% of them seen once. This clone was seen a handful of times. Specimen: peripheral blood. This TCR was sampled from a human donor with COVID-19, enrolled during active disease. The donor label of this sample is uncertain.

CDR3 nucleotides: TGCAGCGCCGACGGCCGGGGGGAGACCCAGTACTTC. Protein product: CSADGRGETQYF. This chain connects TRBV29-1 to TRBJ2-5; D might be TRBD2 (6 bases). The CDR3 has 12 residues. CDR1 is SQVTM, CDR2 ANQGSEA, per germline. V shed 7 bases and J shed 5 bases, with 14 bases lying between them. Full variable domain (remainder filled in from reference TRBV29-1 and TRBJ2-5): SAVISQKPSRDICQRGTSLTIQCQVDSQVTMMFWYRQQPGQSLTLIATANQGSEATYESGFVIDKFPISRPNLTFSTLTVSNMSPEDSSIYLCSADGRGETQYFGPGTRLLVL.